The rows below give T cell receptor beta chains drawn from one sample of a study of cytomegalovirus exposure and HLA in healthy donors. Sequencing used immunoSEQ multiplex PCR; TCRdb keeps in-frame clones, though not all of them. The data contain approximately 210,000 clones, 82% of them singletons. The specimen was PBMCs. The receptors here all came from a man aged 40-55 years in good health and CMV-seropositive. The CDR3 runs from the conserved cysteine through the conserved F or W. The order of the fields is clone size, J gene, V gene, D gene, CDR3 protein, CDR3 DNA. The D gene is left open where the match is weak. Clone sizes are given selectively: once, few, many, or a class where the clone is expanded.

. TRBJ2-7 TRBV4-1 TRBD1 CASSLGQGAHHEQYF TGCGCCAGCAGCCTGGGACAGGGGGCCCACCACGAGCAGTACTTC
. TRBJ1-2 TRBV5-6 TRBD1 CASSSPGQGVFGYTF TGTGCCAGCAGCTCTCCCGGACAGGGGGTATTTGGCTACACCTTC
. TRBJ2-2 TRBV7-8 . CASSFTPGTNTGELFF TGTGCCAGCAGCTTTACCCCGGGGACGAACACCGGGGAGCTGTTTTTT
few TRBJ2-7 TRBV6-1 . CASSTPEGANNEQYF TGTGCCAGCAGTACCCCTGAAGGGGCCAATAACGAGCAGTACTTC
. TRBJ2-1 TRBV7-7 TRBD2 CASSPLAGLTYNEQFF TGTGCTAGCAGCCCATTAGCGGGACTAACCTACAATGAGCAGTTCTTC
. TRBJ2-5 TRBV5-4 . CASSLGSEETQYF TGTGCCAGCAGCTTGGGCTCGGAAGAGACCCAGTACTTC
. TRBJ2-3 TRBV6-6 TRBD2 CASSSGRERTDTQYF TGTGCCAGCAGTAGCGGGAGGGAAAGAACAGATACGCAGTATTTT
. TRBJ1-1 TRBV18 . CASSPRQSLNTEAFF TGTGCCAGCTCACCACGACAGTCTTTGAACACTGAAGCTTTCTTT
. TRBJ2-5 TRBV6-1 . CASSEARRVETQYF TGTGCCAGCAGTGAAGCGAGGAGGGTGGAGACCCAGTACTTC
. TRBJ1-2 TRBV4-2 TRBD1 CASSQARDRGVNGYTF TGTGCCAGCAGCCAAGCTCGGGACAGGGGCGTAAATGGCTACACCTTC
. TRBJ2-1 TRBV5-1 TRBD2 CASSLPLADSYNEQFF TGCGCCAGCAGCTTGCCACTAGCGGACTCCTACAATGAGCAGTTCTTC
few TRBJ1-2 TRBV10-1 . CASNPGANYGYTF TGCGCCAGCAATCCGGGGGCTAACTATGGCTACACCTTC
. TRBJ1-1 TRBV30 TRBD1 CAWSYGTGEGCEAFF TGTGCCTGGAGTTACGGGACAGGGGAGGGCTGTGAAGCTTTCTTT
. TRBJ2-5 TRBV4-1 TRBD2 CASSQDGLVSAGGGETQYF TGCGCCAGCAGCCAAGATGGGCTGGTCAGCGCGGGAGGCGGGGAGACCCAGTACTTC
. TRBJ1-2 TRBV29-1 . CSVRKTGTNYGYTF TGCAGCGTGAGGAAAACAGGGACGAACTATGGCTACACCTTC
. TRBJ1-4 TRBV5-5 . CASRTPEVNEKLFF TGTGCCAGCAGAACCCCAGAAGTCAATGAAAAACTGTTTTTT
. TRBJ2-7 TRBV6-5 TRBD2 CASSYSRSGSRYEQYF TGTGCCAGCAGTTACTCGAGAAGCGGGAGCCGCTACGAGCAGTACTTC
once TRBJ1-2 TRBV18 . CASSPKTYGYTF TGTGCCAGCTCGCCTAAAACCTATGGCTACACCTTC
. TRBJ1-1 TRBV7-8 TRBD1 CASSTGGAGDTEAFF TGTGCCAGCAGCACAGGGGGCGCAGGGGACACTGAAGCTTTCTTT
. TRBJ1-2 TRBV29-1 . CSVVSASYGYTF TGCAGCGTTGTTAGCGCATCCTATGGCTACACCTTC
. TRBJ2-3 TRBV6-5 . CASSYSGWRFTDTQYF TGTGCCAGCAGTTACTCTGGTTGGCGGTTCACAGATACGCAGTATTTT
few TRBJ1-3 TRBV30 . CAWTVRGNSGNTIYF TGTGCCTGGACCGTACGGGGTAACTCTGGAAACACCATATATTTT
. TRBJ2-1 TRBV27 . CASSPPDSYYNEQFF TGTGCCAGCAGTCCCCCGGACTCGTACTACAATGAGCAGTTCTTC
. TRBJ2-5 TRBV7-8 TRBD2 CASSRGPSGRGETQYF TGTGCCAGCAGCCGTGGGCCTAGCGGGAGGGGAGAGACCCAGTACTTC
. TRBJ1-5 TRBV5-1 . CASSLVARGSNQPQHF TGCGCCAGCAGCTTGGTAGCCAGGGGAAGCAATCAGCCCCAGCATTTT
few TRBJ1-1 TRBV11-1 . CASSNGWGRNTEAFF TGTGCCAGCAGCAACGGCTGGGGCAGAAACACTGAAGCTTTCTTT
few TRBJ2-2 TRBV7-9 . CASSTFEGEGELFF TGTGCCAGCAGCACCTTCGAGGGCGAGGGGGAGCTGTTTTTT
. TRBJ1-2 TRBV6-1 TRBD1 CASSERGTGGGYGYTF TGTGCCAGCAGTGAAAGGGGAACAGGGGGCGGCTATGGCTACACCTTC
few TRBJ1-5 TRBV19 . CASSIRSGRSNQPQHF TGTGCCAGTAGTATTAGGTCAGGGAGGAGCAATCAGCCCCAGCATTTT
. TRBJ2-7 TRBV4-2 TRBD2 CASGTSGRAAEQYF TGTGCCAGCGGTACTAGCGGGAGGGCCGCCGAGCAGTACTTC
. TRBJ1-3 TRBV5-1 . CASSPRTASGNTIYF TGCGCCAGCAGCCCCAGGACAGCCTCTGGAAACACCATATATTTT
. TRBJ2-7 TRBV4-1 TRBD2 CASSPAGDGYEQYF TGCGCCAGCAGCCCAGCGGGAGACGGCTACGAGCAGTACTTC
once TRBJ1-1 TRBV14 TRBD1 CASSQRWGQGNTEAFF TGTGCCAGCAGCCAAAGATGGGGACAGGGGAACACTGAAGCTTTCTTT
. TRBJ2-4 TRBV15 . CATSSILLLAKNIQYF TGTGCCACCAGCAGTATCCTTCTTCTAGCCAAAAACATTCAGTACTTC
few TRBJ2-1 TRBV4-1 TRBD2 CASSQDLTTSGSIPYNEQFF TGCGCCAGCAGCCAAGACCTTACGACTAGCGGGAGCATCCCATACAATGAGCAGTTCTTC
. TRBJ2-1 TRBV2 TRBD2 CASRGLPYNEQFF TGTGCCAGCAGGGGACTACCCTACAATGAGCAGTTCTTC
. TRBJ2-7 TRBV30 . CAWSVLRISYEQYF TGTGCCTGGAGTGTACTACGGATCTCCTACGAGCAGTACTTC
once TRBJ1-4 TRBV6-5 . CASRNGGVGEKLFF TGTGCCAGCAGGAACGGGGGGGTAGGGGAAAAACTGTTTTTT
. TRBJ1-5 TRBV4-2 . CASSQDWQGHNQPQHF TGTGCCAGCAGCCAAGATTGGCAGGGGCATAATCAGCCCCAGCATTTT
. TRBJ2-3 TRBV7-6 . CASNPGVNTDTQYF TGTGCCAGCAACCCGGGAGTAAACACAGATACGCAGTATTTT
once TRBJ2-1 TRBV27 TRBD2 CASSLLLAGARTYNEQFF TGTGCCAGCAGTTTGTTGCTAGCGGGAGCGAGGACGTACAATGAGCAGTTCTTC
. TRBJ2-7 TRBV2 . CASQQREQYF TGTGCCAGCCAACAACGCGAGCAGTACTTC
few TRBJ2-1 TRBV27 TRBD2 CASRLGLDHWTNNEQFF TGTGCCAGCAGGTTAGGACTAGATCATTGGACGAACAATGAGCAGTTCTTC
. TRBJ2-2 TRBV27 TRBD1 CASRSLMRQGASGELFF TGTGCCAGCAGGAGTCTTATGAGGCAGGGGGCTTCCGGGGAGCTGTTTTTT
. TRBJ2-5 TRBV27 TRBD2 CASSLRGGRGETQYF TGTGCCAGCAGTCTCCGGGGCGGGAGAGGAGAGACCCAGTACTTC
few TRBJ2-1 TRBV19 TRBD2 CATLAGLANNEQFF TGTGCCACCCTGGCGGGACTAGCGAACAATGAGCAGTTCTTC
. TRBJ2-5 TRBV14 TRBD2 CASSQGLFGIETQYF TGTGCCAGCAGCCAGGGACTATTTGGGATAGAGACCCAGTACTTC
few TRBJ2-1 TRBV7-2 . CASSLSRGNEQFF TGTGCCAGCAGCTTGTCCCGGGGCAATGAGCAGTTCTTC
. TRBJ2-2 TRBV7-9 TRBD2 CASSFPRAGETGELFF TGTGCCAGCAGCTTTCCTCGCGCGGGAGAAACCGGGGAGCTGTTTTTT